Following are 32 T cell receptor beta chains from one sample sequenced in a study of blood T cell repertoires in COVID-19. Profiled with immunoSEQ multiplex PCR; TCRdb holds only in-frame clones, not every one. The sample shows fewer than 85,000 clones, about 76% of them seen only once. Sequences were obtained from peripheral blood. These receptors were obtained from a woman at least 80 years old with active or convalescent COVID-19.

The CDR3 DNA sequence: TGTGCCTCACAGGAGTGGGCCAAAAACATTCAGTACTTC. It is translated as CASQEWAKNIQYF. This sequence joins TRBV5-4 and TRBJ2-4; TRBD1 is a possible D gene (5 bases). Germline CDR1 is SGHNT and CDR2 is YYREEE (reference sequence). This CDR3 contains 13 residues. V gave up 10 bases and J gave up 1 base, with 12 bases separating them.

This clone was detected ten times or more. The chain joins TRBV4-3 to TRBJ2-5, with D perhaps matching TRBD1 (5 bases). The germline CDR1 and CDR2 sequences are LGHNA and YSLEER. CDR3 size: 15 residues. The ends were cut back, 1 base at V and 2 bases at J, with 11 bases in the middle. The CDR3 coding sequence is TGCGCCAGCAGCCAAGCAACAGGAAAACAAGAGACCCAGTACTTC. It codes for CASSQATGKQETQYF.

This clone has more than one count but fewer than ten. The chain links TRBV2 to TRBJ2-3; maybe TRBD2 (6 bases). The CDR3 is 15 residues long. Trimming removed 3 bases at V and 1 base at J, with 11 bases between. From germline, CDR1 is SNHLY and CDR2 FYNNEI. The CDR3 sequence is CASSDRSGGTDTQYF. The CDR3 DNA reads TGTGCCAGCAGTGATCGTAGCGGCGGCACAGATACGCAGTATTTT.

The rearrangement uses TRBV2 and TRBJ2-7; the D gene is possibly TRBD2 (6 bases). The CDR3 runs to 15 residues. The germline V gene encodes CDR1 SNHLY and CDR2 FYNNEI. Deletions cut 2 bases from V and 3 bases from J, with 14 bases between. The CDR3 here is CASSEWDFAGYEQYF. CDR3 bases: TGTGCCAGCAGTGAATGGGACTTTGCGGGCTACGAGCAGTACTTC.

The chain links TRBV27 to TRBJ2-7; 7 bases map to TRBD2. The CDR3 loop spans 15 amino acids. Germline CDR1 and CDR2: MNHEY and SMNVEV (reference sequence). V trimming: 0 bases; J trimming: 2 bases; junction bases outside the gene matches: 4. CDR3 sequence: CASSLSGTNAYEQYF. DNA for the CDR3: TGTGCCAGCAGTTTATCTGGGACTAATGCCTACGAGCAGTACTTC.

Points on this clone: The germline gene is not matched at one end of the junction; a read error may be the cause. The chain is built from TRBV5-4 and TRBJ2-2; 9 bases align to TRBD2. The CDR3 runs 17 residues. CDR1 is SGHNT, CDR2 YYREEE, per germline (reference sequence). The CDR3 sequence: CASSLVGLAGNPGELFF. The CDR3 nucleotides are TGTGCCAGCAGCTTGGTAGGGCTAGCGGGGAACCCCGGGGAGCTGTTTTTT. Filled out from reference TRBV5-4 and TRBJ2-2, the complete variable domain reads ETGVTQSPTHLIKTRGQQVTLRCSSQSGHNTVSWYQQALGQGPQFIFQYYREEENGRGNFPPRFSGLQFPNYSSELNVNALELDDSALYLCASSLVGLAGNPGELFFGEGSRLTVL.

The V gene is TRBV4-1, the J gene TRBJ2-3; 13 bases map to TRBD2. V shed 0 bases and J 4 bases; nucleotides not matched to a gene: 1. The CDR3 extends over 16 amino acids. The germline V gene has CDR1 MGHRA and CDR2 YSYEKL. The CDR3 is CASSQEGLAGADTQYF. CDR3 DNA: TGCGCCAGCAGCCAAGAAGGACTAGCGGGGGCAGATACGCAGTATTTT.

The chain is built from TRBV4-3 and TRBJ2-3; perhaps TRBD2 as D (6 bases). The CDR3 consists of 14 residues. Per the germline V gene, CDR1 is LGHNA and CDR2 is YSLEER. The V gene lost 1 base and the J gene lost 2 bases, with 7 bases spanning the gap. The CDR3 DNA reads as TGCGCCAGCAGCCAAGGCGGGGACACAGATACGCAGTATTTT. Its translation: CASSQGGDTDTQYF.

The gene calls are TRBV29-1 and TRBJ2-5, with 7 bases identical to TRBD2. Germline CDR1 and CDR2: SQVTM and ANQGSEA. J lost 1 base, V lost 5 bases, and 1 base had no gene match. The CDR3 totals 12 residues. CDR3 loop: CSVRGVQETQYF. The DNA of the CDR3 is TGCAGCGTTCGGGGGGTCCAAGAGACCCAGTACTTC. Variable domain in full (rest from reference TRBV29-1 and TRBJ2-5): SAVISQKPSRDICQRGTSLTIQCQVDSQVTMMFWYRQQPGQSLTLIATANQGSEATYESGFVIDKFPISRPNLTFSTLTVSNMSPEDSSIYLCSVRGVQETQYFGPGTRLLVL.

The chain joins TRBV6-5 to TRBJ1-6, with D possibly TRBD1 on 5 matching bases. V lost 2 bases and J lost 16, with 18 bases in between. Germline V gene lookup returns CDR1 MNHEY and CDR2 SVGAGI. There are 14 residues in the CDR3. CDR3 amino acids: CASSYRGAIMLLHF. CDR3 in DNA: TGTGCCAGCAGTTACCGCGGGGCGATCATGTTGCTCCACTTT.

This clone has a single count. This chain uses TRBV6-5 with TRBJ2-3; maybe TRBD1 (5 bases). The CDR3 contains 15 residues. CDR1 MNHEY and CDR2 SVGAGI come from the germline V gene. Trimming removed 8 bases at V and 0 bases at J, with 15 bases between. DNA of the CDR3: TGTGCCAGCGGGATAACCGCAGGGAGCACAGATACGCAGTATTTT. Translated: CASGITAGSTDTQYF.

This rearrangement joins TRBV27 to TRBJ1-1; possibly TRBD1 for D (5 bases). The CDR3 runs 14 residues. V was trimmed by 2 bases and J by 0 bases, leaving 7 bases between them. Germline values: CDR1 MNHEY, CDR2 SMNVEV (reference sequence). This CDR3 reads CASSLDRMNTEAFF. For the CDR3, the DNA is TGTGCCAGCAGTTTAGACAGAATGAACACTGAAGCTTTCTTT.

The table lists this clone with a few counts. The chain combines TRBV10-1 with TRBJ2-1; no firm D call. The V end lost 4 bases, the J end lost 9 bases, and 13 bases lay between the germline ends. In germline, CDR1 is WNHNN, CDR2 SYGVQD (reference sequence). This CDR3 region has 13 residues. CDR3 residues: CASSAGSISEQFF. The CDR3 region has the DNA TGCGCCAGCAGTGCCGGTAGCATTAGTGAGCAGTTCTTC.

The chain couples TRBV4-1 to TRBJ1-4; tentatively, D is TRBD1 (6 bases). The V end lost 0 bases, the J end lost 4 bases, and 12 bases lay between the germline ends. Germline CDR1 and CDR2: MGHRA and YSYEKL. CDR3 length: 16 residues. CDR3 DNA: TGCGCCAGCAGCCAAGACACGGACAGTTTTAATGAAAAACTGTTTTTT. Residues: CASSQDTDSFNEKLFF.

The rearrangement uses TRBV21-1 and TRBJ2-6; the tabulated D call, TRBD2, remains unverified against the DNA. TRBV21-1 is a pseudogene locus. The CDR3 totals 18 residues. The DNA of the CDR3 is TGTGCCAGCAGCAAAGCGATTAGCGGGGGGCTTGGGGCCAACGTCCTGACTTTC. Translation: CASSKAISGGLGANVLTF.

The rearrangement joins TRBV5-6 to TRBJ1-1; weak D call: TRBD1 (5 bases). Germline V CDR1 and CDR2: SGHDT, YYEEEE. The CDR3 sequence is 14 residues long. V was shortened by 3 bases and J by 1 base, with 10 bases between the two germline ends. Here the CDR3 reads CASSSAGGNTEAFF. The CDR3, as DNA: TGTGCCAGCAGCTCCGCCGGGGGGAACACTGAAGCTTTCTTT.

The chain recombines TRBV19 with TRBJ2-7; D is unresolved. Per the germline V gene, CDR1 is LNHDA and CDR2 is SQIVND (reference sequence). This CDR3 comprises 13 residues. Trimming shortened V by 3 bases and J by 0 bases, and 6 bases separated the two germline ends. The CDR3 coding sequence is TGTGCCAGTAGTATTCCTAGCTCCTACGAGCAGTACTTC. Translating it yields CASSIPSSYEQYF.

This chain connects TRBV6-2 or TRBV6-3 to TRBJ1-2; 10 bases agree with TRBD1. Trimming took 5 bases from V and 8 from J; bases not matched to a gene: 8. Looked up from germline, CDR1 is MNHEY and CDR2 is SVGEGT. CDR3 length: 14 residues. The DNA of the CDR3 is TGTGCCAGCAGTACTCTGGACAGGGGGAGAGGCTACACCTTC. This codes for CASSTLDRGRGYTF.

This chain joins TRBV6-2 or TRBV6-3 and TRBJ2-5; TRBD1 matches 10 bases. CDR1 and CDR2 (germline): MNHEY, SVGEGT. J was trimmed by 5 bases and V by 2 bases; bases with no gene match: 5. The CDR3 sequence is 15 residues long. CDR3 residues: CASSYPTGGWETQYF. In DNA form, the CDR3 reads TGTGCCAGCAGTTACCCGACAGGGGGCTGGGAGACCCAGTACTTC.

The chain employs TRBV5-1 and TRBJ2-5, with D maybe TRBD1 (6 bases). V lost 0 bases and J 5 bases, leaving 11 bases between the germline ends. Germline CDR1 and CDR2: SGHRS and YFSETQ. The length of the CDR3 is 14 residues. The DNA of the CDR3 is TGCGCCAGCAGCTTGGGGGGGCCCCCCGAGACCCAGTACTTC. It specifies CASSLGGPPETQYF.

The gene calls are TRBV2 and TRBJ2-3; D is possibly TRBD2 (6 bases). There are 16 residues in the CDR3. Germline V gives CDR1 SNHLY, CDR2 FYNNEI. The V gene lost 4 bases and the J gene lost 1 base, with 15 bases spanning the gap. CDR3 in amino acids: CASSVLSSAGTDTQYF. CDR3 sequence (DNA): TGTGCCAGCAGTGTCCTTTCTAGCGCCGGCACAGATACGCAGTATTTT.

V is TRBV9 and J is TRBJ2-7, with 12 bases identical to TRBD2. The CDR3 runs 15 residues. The germline V gene has CDR1 SGDLS and CDR2 YYNGEE. The trim removed 3 bases at V and 2 bases at J, leaving 3 bases unmatched. The CDR3 DNA reads as TGTGCCAGCAGCGCCACTAGCGGGGGGACCTACGAGCAGTACTTC. Translated: CASSATSGGTYEQYF.

The CDR3 nucleotides read TGTGCCAGCAGTTACGGGACAGTCAACGAGCAGTACTTC. This translates into CASSYGTVNEQYF. The chain couples TRBV6-5 to TRBJ2-7; TRBD1 agrees at 7 bases. Germline CDR1 and CDR2: MNHEY and SVGAGI. After removal of 2 bases from V and 5 bases from J, the junction contained 3 bases not matched to a gene. The CDR3 has 13 amino acids.

V gene TRBV4-1 combines with J gene TRBJ2-2; TRBD1 might be the D (6 bases). Deletions cut 2 bases from V and 4 bases from J, with 11 bases between. The CDR3 runs to 15 residues. Germline loops: CDR1 MGHRA, CDR2 YSYEKL. Written as DNA, the CDR3 is TGCGCCAGCAGCCAATCTGGGGGCGGCACCGGGGAGCTGTTTTTT. It yields the protein CASSQSGGGTGELFF.

The chain carries TRBV6-5 and TRBJ1-3; D unclear. CDR3 size: 12 residues. Per germline, CDR1 MNHEY and CDR2 SVGAGI. Trimming shortened V by 5 bases and J by 4 bases, and 6 bases separated the two germline ends. This chain's CDR3 is CASSLQGNTIYF. The CDR3 nucleotides read TGTGCCAGCAGTCTACAGGGAAACACCATATATTTT.

This chain uses TRBV7-9 with TRBJ1-2; D call uncertain. Trimming shortened V by 1 base and J by 4 bases, and 16 bases separated the two germline ends. CDR3 length: 16 amino acids. Germline CDR1 SEHNR, CDR2 FQNEAQ (reference sequence). CDR3 DNA sequence: TGTGCCAGCAGCTTAGGAGTTCCGGGGTTGGGCTATGGCTACACCTTC. Its translation: CASSLGVPGLGYGYTF.

The count of this clone is one. This chain joins TRBV2 and TRBJ2-2; 9 bases fit TRBD2. Trimming at V came to 5 bases and at J to 6 bases, leaving 7 bases not matched to a gene. This CDR3 is 15 amino acids long. The V gene's germline CDR1 is SNHLY and CDR2 FYNNEI. Written as DNA, the CDR3 is TGTGCCAGCAGTTCCGCGGGGGGGCCCTCCGGGGAGCTGTTTTTT. Translating it yields CASSSAGGPSGELFF.

V and J are TRBV6-5 and TRBJ1-6, with a tentative D call TRBD1 (5 bases). V dropped 0 bases and J dropped 9 bases, with 12 bases sitting between them. The CDR3 totals 15 residues. In germline, CDR1 is MNHEY, CDR2 SVGAGI. The CDR3 loop is CASSYSWGLGSPLHF. The CDR3 coding sequence is TGTGCCAGCAGTTACTCGTGGGGCTTGGGTTCACCCCTCCACTTT.

In DNA, the CDR3 is TGTGCCTCCTTGGGGGGGCTAACTAATGAAAAACTGTTTTTT. This codes for CASLGGLTNEKLFF. The gene calls are TRBV24-1 and TRBJ1-4; weak D call: TRBD1 (6 bases). The CDR3 is 14 residues long. Germline loops: CDR1 KGHDR, CDR2 SFDVKD. The ends were cut back, 12 bases at V and 1 base at J, with 14 bases in the middle.

This clone has only a few counts. The J gene is TRBJ2-1, the V gene TRBV5-1, with D tentatively TRBD1 (5 bases). Trimming took off 3 bases at V and 8 bases at J, with 9 bases between the two ends. Germline lookup yields CDR1 SGHRS and CDR2 YFSETQ. CDR3 length: 12 residues. CDR3 residues: CASSSGHDEQFF. The CDR3 DNA follows: TGCGCCAGCAGCTCCGGACACGATGAGCAGTTCTTC.

This clone was recorded a few times. The chain has TRBV25-1 and TRBJ2-3; D is ambiguous. This CDR3 has 16 amino acids. The V end was cut by 2 bases, the J end by 0 bases, with 12 bases between. Per the germline V gene, CDR1 is MGHDK and CDR2 is SYGVNS. Here the CDR3 DNA reads TGTGCCAGCAGTGAACGCGGCAGCTCTAGCACAGATACGCAGTATTTT. Protein sequence: CASSERGSSSTDTQYF.

The chain uses TRBV6-5 and TRBJ2-7; D is undetermined. V was cut by 5 bases and J by 2 bases, with 13 bases left in between. The length of the CDR3 is 14 residues. CDR1 and CDR2 from the germline V gene are MNHEY and SVGAGI. For the CDR3, the DNA is TGTGCCAGCAGTCTGGCAGTCACCCCCTACGAGCAGTACTTC. Translation gives CASSLAVTPYEQYF.